This entry lists 6 T cell receptor beta chains sequenced from one sample in a study of CD8 T cells in ankylosing spondylitis. These TCRs are of unknown antigen specificity. One entry per CDR3 protein results from TCRdb running MiXCR on the 5' RACE reads. The sample lists over 400,000 distinct CDR3 sequences, roughly 27% occurring once. Broader study findings: Typical of ankylosing spondylitis blood, it appeared, was a TCR beta motif of under 10 highly homologous variants.

Sample: blood, either unsorted or a sorted T cell fraction (not recorded which). These receptors all come from a male donor with ankylosing spondylitis.

This clonotype was observed a handful of times. The V call is TRBV11-2, the J call TRBJ2-3; D is ambiguous. The CDR3 runs to 14 residues. V was cut by 4 bases and J by 3 bases, with 11 bases left in between. CDR1 is SGHAT, CDR2 FQNNGV, per germline. The CDR3 here is CASSWNVVTDTQYF. The DNA for the CDR3 is TGTGCCAGCAGCTGGAATGTCGTTACAGATACGCAGTATTTT.

The chain is built from TRBV5-1 and TRBJ2-3; 9 bases are shared with TRBD2. V shed 0 bases, J shed 6 bases, and the junction held 8 bases outside the gene matches. The CDR3 runs 16 residues. Looked up from germline, CDR1 is SGHRS and CDR2 is YFSETQ. CDR3 loop: CASSLEASGVRDTQYF. The DNA of the CDR3 is TGCGCCAGCAGCTTGGAGGCTAGCGGGGTACGGGATACGCAGTATTTT.

The chain combines TRBV3-1 with TRBJ2-3, with D perhaps TRBD2 (6 bases). V shed 4 bases and J shed 14 bases, with 22 bases lying between them. Germline values: CDR1 LGHDT, CDR2 YNNKEL (reference sequence). This CDR3 comprises 14 residues. This CDR3 reads CASSPDSSASGVYF. The DNA of the CDR3 is TGTGCCAGCAGCCCGGACTCTAGCGCCTCGGGGGTGTATTTT.

V usage is TRBV5-1 and J usage is TRBJ1-2; D call uncertain. Germline lookup yields CDR1 SGHRS and CDR2 YFSETQ. Trimming removed 4 bases from V and 0 bases from J, with 7 bases in between. CDR3 size: 13 residues. CDR3: CASSPPANYGYTF. The CDR3 nucleotides are TGCGCCAGCAGCCCGCCGGCTAACTATGGCTACACCTTC.

CDR3: CASTLGQGLGELFF. The DNA for the CDR3 is TGTGCCAGCACCCTAGGACAGGGCCTCGGGGAGCTGTTTTTT. J is TRBJ2-2 and V is TRBV11-2; TRBD1 agrees at 8 bases. Germline V CDR1 and CDR2: SGHAT, FQNNGV. V trimming: 7 bases; J trimming: 7 bases; junction bases outside the gene matches: 8. The CDR3 runs to 14 residues.

This clonotype came up a few times. This chain links TRBV20-1 with TRBJ1-6, with D tentatively TRBD1 (5 bases). Trimming cost V 0 bases and J 4 bases, with 19 bases left between them. This CDR3 spans 18 amino acids. CDR1 and CDR2 (germline): DFQATT, SNEGSKA (reference sequence). The CDR3 sequence is CSAREGGGGTLYNSPLHF. As DNA, the CDR3 is TGCAGTGCTAGAGAAGGCGGCGGGGGAACCCTTTATAATTCACCCCTCCACTTT.